Below are 5 T cell receptor beta chains sequenced from a single sample in a study of immune characterization of retroperitoneal liposarcoma. TCRdb itself ran the PCR reads through MiXCR, one entry per CDR3 protein. This sample yields about 7,600 distinct CDR3 sequences, of which under 55% are seen a single time; roughly 10% belongs to the top ten. Sequenced: tumor tissue. The source of these receptors is a male donor with retroperitoneal liposarcoma.

The J gene is TRBJ2-5, the V gene TRBV27, with D perhaps TRBD2 (5 bases). The J call may be incorrect, as the DNA end agrees better with TRBJ2-7. The CDR3 covers 13 residues. From germline, CDR1 is MNHEY and CDR2 SMNVEV (reference sequence). The CDR3 DNA reads as TGTGCCAGCAGCTCCCAAAGCGGCTACGAGCAGTACTTC. This codes for CASSSQSGYEQYF.

In its sample, this clonotype was seen a few times. This chain connects TRBV6-1 to TRBJ2-1; either TRBD1 or TRBD2 may fit D (5 bases each). Near its end, the DNA agrees better with TRBJ2-7, so the J call may be wrong. CDR3 size: 17 residues. The germline V gene encodes CDR1 MNHNS and CDR2 SASEGT. The CDR3 region is CASSPNGAANNIYEQYF. The CDR3 coding sequence is TGTGCCAGCAGTCCAAACGGGGCCGCAAACAATATCTACGAGCAGTACTTC.

This clonotype was seen a handful of times. The chain is built from TRBV6-1 and TRBJ2-1, with D maybe TRBD2 (5 bases). Germline CDR1 and CDR2: MNHNS and SASEGT. This CDR3 has 15 residues. V was pared by 6 bases and J by 2 bases, with 14 bases between. This CDR3 reads CASRRADFPYNEQFF. The CDR3 bases are TGTGCCAGCAGACGAGCGGATTTCCCCTACAATGAGCAGTTCTTC.

This chain connects TRBV6-1 to TRBJ2-1; TRBD2 agrees at 14 bases. The trim removed 3 bases at V and 13 bases at J, leaving 14 bases unmatched. Germline CDR1 is MNHNS and CDR2 is SASEGT. This CDR3 spans 17 amino acids. The CDR3 DNA follows: TGTGCCAGCAGTGAGGAGACTAGCGGGGGGGTCCAAGAGACCCAGTTCTTC. It encodes CASSEETSGGVQETQFF.

The chain employs TRBV6-1 and TRBJ1-2, with 9 bases aligning to TRBD1. The germline V gene encodes CDR1 MNHNS and CDR2 SASEGT. The CDR3 runs to 19 residues. V trimming: 6 bases; J trimming: 2 bases; junction bases outside the gene matches: 19. In DNA form, the CDR3 reads TGTGCCAGCAGCCGAAGGTACGTGGGGACAGGGCTTGACAACTATGGCTACACCTTC. Protein: CASSRRYVGTGLDNYGYTF.